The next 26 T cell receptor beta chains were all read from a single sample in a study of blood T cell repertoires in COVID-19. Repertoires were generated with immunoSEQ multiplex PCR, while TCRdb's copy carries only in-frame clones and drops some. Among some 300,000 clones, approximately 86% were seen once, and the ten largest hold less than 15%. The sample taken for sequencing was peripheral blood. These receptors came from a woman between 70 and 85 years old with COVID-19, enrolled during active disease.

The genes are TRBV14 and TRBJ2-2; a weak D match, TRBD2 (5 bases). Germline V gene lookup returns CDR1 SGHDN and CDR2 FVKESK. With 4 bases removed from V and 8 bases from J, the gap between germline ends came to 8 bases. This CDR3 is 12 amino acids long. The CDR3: CASSPRGGELFF. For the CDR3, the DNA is TGTGCCAGCAGCCCTCGCGGGGGGGAGCTGTTTTTT.

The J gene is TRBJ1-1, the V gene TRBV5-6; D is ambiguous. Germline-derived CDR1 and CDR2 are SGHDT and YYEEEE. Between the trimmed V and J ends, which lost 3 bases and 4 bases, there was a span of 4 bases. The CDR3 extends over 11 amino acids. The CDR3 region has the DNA TGTGCCAGCAGCTACTTCACTGAAGCTTTCTTT. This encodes CASSYFTEAFF.

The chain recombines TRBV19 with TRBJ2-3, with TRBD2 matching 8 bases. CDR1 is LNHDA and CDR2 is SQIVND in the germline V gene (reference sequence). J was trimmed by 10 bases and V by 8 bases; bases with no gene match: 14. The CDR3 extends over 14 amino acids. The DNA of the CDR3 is TGTGCCAGTTTAGCGGGGCCCTCGACGGGAGCGCAGTATTTT. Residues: CASLAGPSTGAQYF.

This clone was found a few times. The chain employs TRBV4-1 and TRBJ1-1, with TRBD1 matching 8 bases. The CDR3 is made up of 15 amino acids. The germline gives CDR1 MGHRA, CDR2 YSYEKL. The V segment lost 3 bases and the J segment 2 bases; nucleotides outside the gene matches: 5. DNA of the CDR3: TGCGCCAGCAGCCAGGCGGGACAGGTAAACACTGAAGCTTTCTTT. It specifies CASSQAGQVNTEAFF.

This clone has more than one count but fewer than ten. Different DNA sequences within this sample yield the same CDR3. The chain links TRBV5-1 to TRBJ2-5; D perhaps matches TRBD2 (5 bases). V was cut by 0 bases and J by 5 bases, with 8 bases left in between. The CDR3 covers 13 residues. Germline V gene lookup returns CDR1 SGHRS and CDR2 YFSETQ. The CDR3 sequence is CASSLGTGETQYF. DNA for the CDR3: TGCGCCAGCAGCTTGGGGACGGGGGAGACCCAGTACTTC.

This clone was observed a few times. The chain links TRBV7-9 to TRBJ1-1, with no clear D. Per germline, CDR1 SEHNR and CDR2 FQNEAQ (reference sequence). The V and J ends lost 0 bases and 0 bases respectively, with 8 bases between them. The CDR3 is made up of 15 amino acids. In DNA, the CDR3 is TGTGCCAGCAGCTTAGCTTCGGGGATGAACACTGAAGCTTTCTTT. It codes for CASSLASGMNTEAFF.

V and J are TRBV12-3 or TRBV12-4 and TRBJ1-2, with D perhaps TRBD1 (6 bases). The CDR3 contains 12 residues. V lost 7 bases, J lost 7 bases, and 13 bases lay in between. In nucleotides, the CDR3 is TGTGCCAGCACCCTAGGGGGGGCTGGCTACACCTTC. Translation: CASTLGGAGYTF.

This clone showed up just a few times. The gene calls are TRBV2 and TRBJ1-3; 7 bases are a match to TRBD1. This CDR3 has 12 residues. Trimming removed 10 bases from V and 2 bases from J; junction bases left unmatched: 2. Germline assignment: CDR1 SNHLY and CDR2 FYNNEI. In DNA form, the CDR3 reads TGTGCCACCGGACAGGCTGGAAACACCATATATTTT. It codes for CATGQAGNTIYF.

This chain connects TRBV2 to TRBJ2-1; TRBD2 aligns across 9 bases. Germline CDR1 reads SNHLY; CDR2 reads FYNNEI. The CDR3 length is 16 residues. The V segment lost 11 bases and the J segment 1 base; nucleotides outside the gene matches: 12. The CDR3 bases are TGTGCCCGGGGTCAGCGGGGGGCCAATTCCTACAATGAGCAGTTCTTC. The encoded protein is CARGQRGANSYNEQFF.

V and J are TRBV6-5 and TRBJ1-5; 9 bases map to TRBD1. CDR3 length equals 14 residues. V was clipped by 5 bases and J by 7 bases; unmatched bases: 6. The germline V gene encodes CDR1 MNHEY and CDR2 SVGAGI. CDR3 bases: TGTGCCAGCAGTCCGACAGGGGGAGTACAGCCCCAGCATTTT. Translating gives CASSPTGGVQPQHF.

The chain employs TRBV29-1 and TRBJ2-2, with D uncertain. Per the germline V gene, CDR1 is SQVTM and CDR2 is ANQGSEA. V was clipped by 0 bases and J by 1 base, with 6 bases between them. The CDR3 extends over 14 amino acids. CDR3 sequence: CSVEDWRNTGELFF. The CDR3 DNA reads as TGCAGCGTTGAAGACTGGAGGAACACCGGGGAGCTGTTTTTT.

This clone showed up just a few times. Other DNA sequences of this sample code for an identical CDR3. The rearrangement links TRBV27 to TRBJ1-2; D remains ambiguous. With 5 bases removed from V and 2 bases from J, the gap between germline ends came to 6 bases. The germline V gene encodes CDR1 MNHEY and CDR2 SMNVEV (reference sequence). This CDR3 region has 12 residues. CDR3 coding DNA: TGTGCCAGCAGTCCCGGGAACTATGGCTACACCTTC. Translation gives CASSPGNYGYTF.

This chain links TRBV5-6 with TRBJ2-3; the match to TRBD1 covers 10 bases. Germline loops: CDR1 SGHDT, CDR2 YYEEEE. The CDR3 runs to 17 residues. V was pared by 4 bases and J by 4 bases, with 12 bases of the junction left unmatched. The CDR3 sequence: CASSPDRDRGRSDTQYF. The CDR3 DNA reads TGTGCCAGCAGCCCGGACCGGGACAGGGGTCGATCAGATACGCAGTATTTT.

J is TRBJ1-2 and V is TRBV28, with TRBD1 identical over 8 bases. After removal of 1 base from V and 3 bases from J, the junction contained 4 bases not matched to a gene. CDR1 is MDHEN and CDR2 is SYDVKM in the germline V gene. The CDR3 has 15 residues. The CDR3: CASSLSSDRDYGYTF. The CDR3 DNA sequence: TGTGCCAGCAGTTTATCCTCGGACAGGGACTATGGCTACACCTTC.

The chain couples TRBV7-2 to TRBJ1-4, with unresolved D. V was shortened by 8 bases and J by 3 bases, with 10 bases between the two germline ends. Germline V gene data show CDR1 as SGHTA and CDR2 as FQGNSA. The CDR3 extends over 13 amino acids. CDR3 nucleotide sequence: TGTGCCAGCGGCCGGGGATCTAATGAAAAACTGTTTTTT. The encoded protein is CASGRGSNEKLFF.

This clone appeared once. The CDR3 spells CASSLGAGFLAEAFF. DNA of the CDR3: TGTGCCAGCAGCTTAGGGGCGGGGTTCTTAGCTGAAGCTTTCTTT. The rearrangement links TRBV11-2 to TRBJ1-1; D unclear. The CDR3 runs 15 residues. The V end lost 1 base, the J end lost 6 bases, and 15 bases lay between the germline ends. The germline CDR1 and CDR2 sequences are SGHAT and FQNNGV. Full variable domain (rest looked up from reference TRBV11-2 and TRBJ1-1): EAGVAQSPRYKIIEKRQSVAFWCNPISGHATLYWYQQILGQGPKLLIQFQNNGVVDDSQLPKDRFSAERLKGVDSTLKIQPAKLEDSAVYLCASSLGAGFLAEAFFGQGTRLTVV.

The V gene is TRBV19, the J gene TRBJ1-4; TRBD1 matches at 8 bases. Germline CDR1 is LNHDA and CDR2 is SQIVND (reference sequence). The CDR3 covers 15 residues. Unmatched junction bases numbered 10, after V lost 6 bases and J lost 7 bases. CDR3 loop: CASRPWTGSTEKLFF. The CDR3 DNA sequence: TGTGCCAGTAGACCCTGGACAGGGAGTACTGAAAAACTGTTTTTT.

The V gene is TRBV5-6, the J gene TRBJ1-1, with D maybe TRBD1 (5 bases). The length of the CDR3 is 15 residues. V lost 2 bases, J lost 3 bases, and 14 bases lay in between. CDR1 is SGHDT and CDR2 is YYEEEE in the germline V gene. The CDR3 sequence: CASSFYAGSDTEAFF. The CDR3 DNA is TGTGCCAGCAGCTTCTATGCAGGGTCGGACACTGAAGCTTTCTTT. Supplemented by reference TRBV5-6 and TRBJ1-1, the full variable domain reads DAGVTQSPTHLIKTRGQQVTLRCSPKSGHDTVSWYQQALGQGPQFIFQYYEEEERQRGNFPDRFSGHQFPNYSSELNVNALLLGDSALYLCASSFYAGSDTEAFFGQGTRLTVV.

The CDR3 region is CASTGQYTEAFF. The CDR3 DNA follows: TGTGCCAGCACCGGACAGTACACTGAAGCTTTCTTT. V is TRBV6-5 and J is TRBJ1-1, with D possibly being TRBD1 (6 bases). Trimming removed 7 bases from V and 3 bases from J, with 9 bases in between. The germline gives CDR1 MNHEY, CDR2 SVGAGI. The CDR3 spans 12 residues.

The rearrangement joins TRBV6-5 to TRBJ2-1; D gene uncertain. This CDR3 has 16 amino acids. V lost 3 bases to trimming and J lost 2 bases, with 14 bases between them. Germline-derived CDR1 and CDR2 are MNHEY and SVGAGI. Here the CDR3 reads CASSYGTIRAYNEQFF. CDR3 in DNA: TGTGCCAGCAGTTATGGTACTATACGGGCCTACAATGAGCAGTTCTTC.

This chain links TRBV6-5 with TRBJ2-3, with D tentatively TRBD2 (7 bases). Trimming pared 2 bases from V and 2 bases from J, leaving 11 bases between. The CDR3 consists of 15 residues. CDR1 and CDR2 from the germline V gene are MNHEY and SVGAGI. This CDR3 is CASSYAGAFTDTQYF. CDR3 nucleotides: TGTGCCAGCAGTTACGCGGGGGCCTTCACAGATACGCAGTATTTT.

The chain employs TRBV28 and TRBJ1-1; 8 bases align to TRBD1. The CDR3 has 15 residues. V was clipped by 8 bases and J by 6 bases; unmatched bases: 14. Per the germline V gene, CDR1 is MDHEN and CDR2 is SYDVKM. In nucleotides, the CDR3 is TGTGCCAGCGAGCGGTCAGGGGGCGCCTTCCCTGAAGCTTTCTTT. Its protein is CASERSGGAFPEAFF.

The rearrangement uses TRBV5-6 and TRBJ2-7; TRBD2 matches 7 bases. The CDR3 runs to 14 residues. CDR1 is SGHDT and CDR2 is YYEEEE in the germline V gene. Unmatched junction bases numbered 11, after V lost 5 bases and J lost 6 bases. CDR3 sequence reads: CASSPGTINAEQYF. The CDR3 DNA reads TGTGCCAGCAGTCCCGGGACTATAAATGCCGAGCAGTACTTC. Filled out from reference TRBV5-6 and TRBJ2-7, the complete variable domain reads DAGVTQSPTHLIKTRGQQVTLRCSPKSGHDTVSWYQQALGQGPQFIFQYYEEEERQRGNFPDRFSGHQFPNYSSELNVNALLLGDSALYLCASSPGTINAEQYFGPGTRLTVT.

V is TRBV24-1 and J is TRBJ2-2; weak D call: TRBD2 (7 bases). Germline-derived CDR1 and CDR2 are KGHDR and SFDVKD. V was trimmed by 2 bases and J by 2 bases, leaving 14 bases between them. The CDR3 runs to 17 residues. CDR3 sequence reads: CATSDYRERDNTGELFF. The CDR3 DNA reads TGTGCCACCAGTGATTACAGGGAGCGGGATAACACCGGGGAGCTGTTTTTT.

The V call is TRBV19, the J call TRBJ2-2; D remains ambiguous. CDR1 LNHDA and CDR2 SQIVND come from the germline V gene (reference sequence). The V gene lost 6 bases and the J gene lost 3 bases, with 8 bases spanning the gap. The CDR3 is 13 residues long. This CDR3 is CASSVLYTGELFF. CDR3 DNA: TGTGCCAGTAGCGTCCTATACACCGGGGAGCTGTTTTTT.

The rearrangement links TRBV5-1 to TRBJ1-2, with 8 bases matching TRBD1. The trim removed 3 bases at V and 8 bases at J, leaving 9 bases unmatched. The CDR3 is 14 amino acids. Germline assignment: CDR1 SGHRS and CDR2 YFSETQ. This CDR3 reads CASSSRMGQEGYTF. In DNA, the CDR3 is TGCGCCAGCAGCTCCCGGATGGGACAGGAAGGCTACACCTTC.